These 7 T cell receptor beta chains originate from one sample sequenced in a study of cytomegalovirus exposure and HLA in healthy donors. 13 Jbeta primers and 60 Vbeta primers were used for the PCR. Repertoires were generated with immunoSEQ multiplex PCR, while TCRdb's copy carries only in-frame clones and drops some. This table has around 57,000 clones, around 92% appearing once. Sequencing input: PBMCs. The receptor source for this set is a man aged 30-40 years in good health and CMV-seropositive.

DNA for the CDR3: TGTGCCAGCAGCCTAGCCCCGGGGGACAATGAGCAGTTCTTC. Translating gives CASSLAPGDNEQFF. V is TRBV9 and J is TRBJ2-1; TRBD2 might be the D (6 bases). With 4 bases removed from V and 5 bases from J, the gap between germline ends came to 13 bases. The CDR3 loop spans 14 amino acids. Germline V gene data show CDR1 as SGDLS and CDR2 as YYNGEE. The full variable domain, with the rest looked up from reference TRBV9 and TRBJ2-1, is DSGVTQTPKHLITATGQRVTLRCSPRSGDLSVYWYQQSLDQGLQFLIQYYNGEERAKGNILERFSAQQFPDLHSELNLSSLELGDSALYFCASSLAPGDNEQFFGPGTRLTVL.

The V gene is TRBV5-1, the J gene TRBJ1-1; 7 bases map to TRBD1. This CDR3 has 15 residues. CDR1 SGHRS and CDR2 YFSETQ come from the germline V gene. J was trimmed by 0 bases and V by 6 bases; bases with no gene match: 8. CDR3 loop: CASKRGRTVNTEAFF. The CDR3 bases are TGCGCCAGCAAAAGGGGGCGAACCGTGAACACTGAAGCTTTCTTT. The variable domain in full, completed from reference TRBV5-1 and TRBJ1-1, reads KAGVTQTPRYLIKTRGQQVTLSCSPISGHRSVSWYQQTPGQGLQFLFEYFSETQRNKGNFPGRFSGRQFSNSRSEMNVSTLELGDSALYLCASKRGRTVNTEAFFGQGTRLTVV.

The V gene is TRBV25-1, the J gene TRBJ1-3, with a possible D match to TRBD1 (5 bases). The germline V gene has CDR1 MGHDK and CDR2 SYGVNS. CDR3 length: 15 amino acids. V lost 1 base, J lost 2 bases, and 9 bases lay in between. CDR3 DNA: TGTGCCAGCAGTGAATCCGACAGTCCTGGAAACACCATATATTTT. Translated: CASSESDSPGNTIYF.

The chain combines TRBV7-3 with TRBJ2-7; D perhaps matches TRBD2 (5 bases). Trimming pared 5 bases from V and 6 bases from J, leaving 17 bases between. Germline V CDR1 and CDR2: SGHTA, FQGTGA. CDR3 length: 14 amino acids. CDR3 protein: CASSPWAGSGEQYF. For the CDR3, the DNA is TGTGCCAGCAGCCCTTGGGCGGGCTCCGGCGAGCAGTACTTC.

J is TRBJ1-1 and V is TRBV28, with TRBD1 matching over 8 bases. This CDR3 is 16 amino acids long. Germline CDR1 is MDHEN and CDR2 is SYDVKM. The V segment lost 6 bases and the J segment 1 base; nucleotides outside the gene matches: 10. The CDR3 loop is CASRLQGAETNTEAFF. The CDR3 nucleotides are TGTGCCAGCAGACTTCAGGGGGCGGAAACGAACACTGAAGCTTTCTTT.

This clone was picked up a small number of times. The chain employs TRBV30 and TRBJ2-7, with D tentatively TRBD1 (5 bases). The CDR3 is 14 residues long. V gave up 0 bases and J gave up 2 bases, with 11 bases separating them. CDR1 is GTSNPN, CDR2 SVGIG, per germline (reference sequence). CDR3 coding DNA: TGTGCCTGGAGTGTACCAGGGATGCCCTACGAGCAGTACTTC. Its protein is CAWSVPGMPYEQYF.

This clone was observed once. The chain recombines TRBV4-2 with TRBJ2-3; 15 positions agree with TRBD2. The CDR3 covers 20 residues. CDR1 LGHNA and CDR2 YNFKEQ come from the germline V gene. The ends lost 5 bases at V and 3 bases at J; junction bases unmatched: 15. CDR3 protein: CASSFGLAGGSSLGTDTQYF. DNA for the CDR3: TGTGCCAGCAGCTTCGGACTAGCGGGAGGGTCATCTCTTGGGACAGATACGCAGTATTTT.